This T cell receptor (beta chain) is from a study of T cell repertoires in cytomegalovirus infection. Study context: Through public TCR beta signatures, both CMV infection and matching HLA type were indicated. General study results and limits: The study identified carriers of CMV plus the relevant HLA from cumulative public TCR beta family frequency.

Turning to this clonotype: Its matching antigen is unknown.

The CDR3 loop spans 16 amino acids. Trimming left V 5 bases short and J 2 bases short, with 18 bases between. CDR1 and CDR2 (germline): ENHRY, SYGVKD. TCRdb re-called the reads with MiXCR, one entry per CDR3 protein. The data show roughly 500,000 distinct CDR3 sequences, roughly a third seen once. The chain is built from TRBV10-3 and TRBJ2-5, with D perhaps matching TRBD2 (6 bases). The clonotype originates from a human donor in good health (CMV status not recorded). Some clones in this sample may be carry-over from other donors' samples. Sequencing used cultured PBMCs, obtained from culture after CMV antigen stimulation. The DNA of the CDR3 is TGTGCCATCAGTTCCTCTTTAGCGGAGACTCAAGAGACCCAGTACTTC. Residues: CAISSSLAETQETQYF.